This entry lists 7 T cell receptor beta chains sequenced from one sample in a study of T cell changes during pregnancy in multiple sclerosis. This table comes from immunoSEQ multiplex PCR, and its TCRdb copy is limited to in-frame clones, with some not included. The sample lists around 50,000 clones, 80% to 95% occurring once. The source was CD4+ T cells from peripheral blood mononuclear cells, collected in the third trimester of pregnancy. The receptor set was obtained from a female donor with multiple sclerosis, enrolled in a pregnancy study.

V and J are TRBV7-3 and TRBJ2-2; possible D gene TRBD2, 6 bases. This CDR3 region has 13 residues. Trimming shortened V by 8 bases and J by 7 bases, and 14 bases separated the two germline ends. The V gene's germline CDR1 is SGHTA and CDR2 FQGTGA. The CDR3 DNA reads as TGTGCCAGCCGCCGAGGAGGGCGCGGGGAGCTGTTTTTT. It specifies CASRRGGRGELFF.

The V gene is TRBV9, the J gene TRBJ2-7; 15 bases are a match to TRBD2. The V segment lost 5 bases and the J segment 4 bases; nucleotides outside the gene matches: 4. The CDR3 is made up of 15 amino acids. Germline V gene lookup returns CDR1 SGDLS and CDR2 YYNGEE. This chain's CDR3 is CASSLGLAGGYEQYF. In nucleotides, the CDR3 is TGTGCCAGCAGTCTGGGACTAGCGGGGGGTTACGAGCAGTACTTC.

The rearrangement links TRBV7-2 to TRBJ2-4, with 9 nucleotides matching TRBD1. The V gene end was trimmed by 3 bases and the J gene end by 5 bases; junction bases not matched to a gene: 8. Looked up from germline, CDR1 is SGHTA and CDR2 is FQGNSA. The CDR3 has 16 residues. CDR3 DNA sequence: TGTGCCAGCAGCTTTAGCCACAGGGGGCTGGAAAACATTCAGTACTTC. It translates to CASSFSHRGLENIQYF.

The J gene is TRBJ2-1, the V gene TRBV7-3; the D gene is possibly TRBD2 (7 bases). There are 13 residues in the CDR3. CDR1 is SGHTA, CDR2 FQGTGA, per germline. V lost 3 bases and J lost 8, with 11 bases in between. CDR3 loop: CASSLGGRDEQFF. In nucleotides, the CDR3 is TGTGCCAGCAGCTTGGGGGGGCGGGATGAGCAGTTCTTC.

The V gene is TRBV6-8, the J gene TRBJ2-3; D possibly corresponds to TRBD2 (5 bases). The ends were cut back, 7 bases at V and 4 bases at J, with 9 bases in the middle. The germline CDR1 and CDR2 sequences are MNHGY and SAAAGT. The CDR3 is made up of 12 amino acids. The CDR3 DNA reads as TGTGCCAGCACCGACTATTCAGATACGCAGTATTTT. Translation: CASTDYSDTQYF.

V usage is TRBV7-9 and J usage is TRBJ2-7; 7 positions match TRBD2. V shed 2 bases, J shed 4 bases, and the junction held 5 bases outside the gene matches. There are 14 residues in the CDR3. Germline lookup yields CDR1 SEHNR and CDR2 FQNEAQ (reference sequence). The CDR3 DNA reads TGTGCCAGCAGCTTAATAGGGACTAAGTACGAGCAGTACTTC. As protein: CASSLIGTKYEQYF.

The V call is TRBV6-6, the J call TRBJ2-7; D may be TRBD1 (5 bases). The germline CDR1 and CDR2 sequences are MNHNY and SVGAGI (reference sequence). V gave up 5 bases and J gave up 4 bases, with 21 bases separating them. The CDR3 contains 16 residues. The CDR3 DNA reads TGTGCCAGCAGTAAATCCGCAGGGTCGTTGTCGTACGAGCAGTACTTC. Amino acid sequence: CASSKSAGSLSYEQYF.